Below are 21 T cell receptor beta chains sequenced from a single sample in a study of monozygotic twins with inflammatory bowel disease. TCRdb reprocessed the 5' RACE reads and keeps a single row for each CDR3 protein, giving no DNA. In all, the sample yields 200,000 to 250,000 distinct CDR3 sequences. What was sequenced was blood. Every receptor here comes from a human donor with ulcerative colitis or Crohn's disease, or a healthy co-twin of an affected twin (not recorded which).

The rearrangement joins TRBV6-2 or TRBV6-3 to TRBJ2-4. The germline V gene encodes CDR1 MNHEY and CDR2 SVGEGT. The CDR3 sequence is 14 residues long. The CDR3 loop is CASSVRIAKNIQYF.

V and J are TRBV30 and TRBJ2-5; no DNA is available, so the TRBD1 call from TCRdb remains unchecked. CDR1 is GTSNPN and CDR2 is SVGIG in the germline V gene (reference sequence). The CDR3 is made up of 13 amino acids. The CDR3: CAWSPGGVETQYF.

J is TRBJ1-1 and V is TRBV7-9; without DNA, the TCRdb call of TRBD1 cannot be checked. This CDR3 has 14 residues. Germline V gene lookup returns CDR1 SEHNR and CDR2 FQNEAQ (reference sequence). The CDR3 protein is CASSFGQLNTEAFF.

The V gene is TRBV7-9, the J gene TRBJ1-6; TCRdb returns TRBD1, unconfirmable since there is no DNA. This CDR3 contains 15 residues. CDR1 is SEHNR, CDR2 FQNEAQ, per germline (reference sequence). This chain's CDR3 is CASSLHRGEYSPLHF.

The chain employs TRBV5-1 and TRBJ2-3. This CDR3 has 12 residues. Per the germline V gene, CDR1 is SGHRS and CDR2 is YFSETQ. CDR3 sequence reads: CASSLPTDTQYF. Supplemented by reference TRBV5-1 and TRBJ2-3, the full variable domain reads KAGVTQTPRYLIKTRGQQVTLSCSPISGHRSVSWYQQTPGQGLQFLFEYFSETQRNKGNFPGRFSGRQFSNSRSEMNVSTLELGDSALYLCASSLPTDTQYFGPGTRLTVL.

The gene calls are TRBV27 and TRBJ1-5; without DNA, the TCRdb call of TRBD1 cannot be checked. The CDR3 spans 17 residues. Germline values: CDR1 MNHEY, CDR2 SMNVEV (reference sequence). CDR3 in amino acids: CASSPRGGTAGNQPQHF.

The V gene is TRBV19, the J gene TRBJ1-5. CDR1 is LNHDA and CDR2 is SQIVND in the germline V gene (reference sequence). CDR3 length: 12 residues. The CDR3 protein is CASSILGQPQHF.

This sequence joins TRBV20-1 and TRBJ1-6; there is no DNA to check the TCRdb D call of TRBD1. The germline gives CDR1 DFQATT, CDR2 SNEGSKA (reference sequence). The CDR3 contains 15 residues. This CDR3 reads CSAHTGVSYNSPLHF.

CDR3 in amino acids: CASSQRDRGQFF. The chain recombines TRBV3-1 with TRBJ2-1; TCRdb's D call, TRBD1, is unchecked because there is no DNA. The germline V gene has CDR1 LGHDT and CDR2 YNNKEL (reference sequence). This CDR3 has 12 residues.

The rearrangement uses TRBV14 and TRBJ1-4; TCRdb proposes TRBD1, but this gene call is untestable without DNA. The CDR3 is 14 residues long. Germline V gene data show CDR1 as SGHDN and CDR2 as FVKESK. The CDR3 sequence is CASSRTGSREKLFF.

The chain carries TRBV27 and TRBJ2-7; TCRdb's D call of TRBD1 is untestable without DNA. Germline V gene sequence: CDR1 MNHEY, CDR2 SMNVEV (reference sequence). The CDR3 has 14 amino acids. The CDR3 here is CASSAYRGADEQYF.

The chain employs TRBV6-1 and TRBJ2-4. This CDR3 has 15 residues. CDR1 and CDR2 (germline): MNHNS, SASEGT. CDR3 sequence: CASSEQQFPGNIQYF.

The chain carries TRBV5-5 and TRBJ2-7; with no DNA, the TCRdb D assignment of TRBD1 cannot be verified. Germline values: CDR1 SGHKS, CDR2 YYEKEE (reference sequence). CDR3 length: 13 amino acids. This CDR3 is CASSSRTGGEQYF.

The rearrangement joins TRBV5-1 to TRBJ2-1. CDR3 size: 13 residues. Germline CDR1 is SGHRS and CDR2 is YFSETQ. The CDR3 is CASSLMLLGDELF.

The genes are TRBV28 and TRBJ2-1; TCRdb reports TRBD2, a call that lacks DNA to check it against. The CDR3 has 16 residues. The germline gives CDR1 MDHEN, CDR2 SYDVKM. The CDR3 sequence: CASSSLLAASYNEQFF.

The chain recombines TRBV5-5 with TRBJ2-5; TCRdb gives TRBD1 as the D gene, but with no DNA this cannot be confirmed. The CDR3 contains 13 residues. Germline V gene data show CDR1 as SGHKS and CDR2 as YYEKEE (reference sequence). CDR3: CASRPWGQETQYF.

The V call is TRBV7-2, the J call TRBJ2-1; TCRdb outputs TRBD2, but without DNA this stays unchecked. This CDR3 is 12 amino acids long. Germline CDR1 reads SGHTA; CDR2 reads FQGNSA. CDR3 loop: CASSRLAGEQFF.

CDR3 amino acids: CASGKNTGELFF. The gene calls are TRBV7-8 and TRBJ2-2. The V gene's germline CDR1 is SGHVS and CDR2 FQNEAQ. This CDR3 region has 12 residues.

The chain is built from TRBV10-3 and TRBJ1-1; without DNA, the TCRdb call of TRBD1 cannot be checked. The CDR3 has 14 amino acids. Germline V CDR1 and CDR2: ENHRY, SYGVKD. Here the CDR3 reads CAIRDDSRATEAFF.

J is TRBJ2-5 and V is TRBV20-1; TCRdb's D call of TRBD2 is untestable without DNA. This CDR3 spans 13 amino acids. The germline CDR1 and CDR2 sequences are DFQATT and SNEGSKA (reference sequence). CDR3 sequence reads: CSARDWEIETQYF.

This sequence joins TRBV7-3 and TRBJ1-1; TCRdb calls TRBD1, which cannot be checked without DNA. The germline gives CDR1 SGHTA, CDR2 FQGTGA. The CDR3 sequence is 15 residues long. The CDR3 sequence: CASSLMGPGGTEAFF.